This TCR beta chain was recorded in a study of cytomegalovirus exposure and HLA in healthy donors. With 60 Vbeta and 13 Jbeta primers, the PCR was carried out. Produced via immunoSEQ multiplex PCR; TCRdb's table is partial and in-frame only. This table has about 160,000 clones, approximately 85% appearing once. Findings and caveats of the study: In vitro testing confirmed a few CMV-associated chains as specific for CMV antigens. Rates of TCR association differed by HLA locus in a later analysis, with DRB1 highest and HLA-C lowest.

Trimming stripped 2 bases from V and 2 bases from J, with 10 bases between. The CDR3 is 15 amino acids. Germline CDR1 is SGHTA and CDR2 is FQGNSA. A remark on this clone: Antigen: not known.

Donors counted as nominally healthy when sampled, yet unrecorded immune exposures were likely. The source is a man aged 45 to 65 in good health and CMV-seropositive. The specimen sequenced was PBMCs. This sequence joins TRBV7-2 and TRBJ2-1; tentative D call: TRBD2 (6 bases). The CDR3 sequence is CASSLYGTAYNEQFF. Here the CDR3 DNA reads TGTGCCAGCAGCTTATATGGGACTGCCTACAATGAGCAGTTCTTC.